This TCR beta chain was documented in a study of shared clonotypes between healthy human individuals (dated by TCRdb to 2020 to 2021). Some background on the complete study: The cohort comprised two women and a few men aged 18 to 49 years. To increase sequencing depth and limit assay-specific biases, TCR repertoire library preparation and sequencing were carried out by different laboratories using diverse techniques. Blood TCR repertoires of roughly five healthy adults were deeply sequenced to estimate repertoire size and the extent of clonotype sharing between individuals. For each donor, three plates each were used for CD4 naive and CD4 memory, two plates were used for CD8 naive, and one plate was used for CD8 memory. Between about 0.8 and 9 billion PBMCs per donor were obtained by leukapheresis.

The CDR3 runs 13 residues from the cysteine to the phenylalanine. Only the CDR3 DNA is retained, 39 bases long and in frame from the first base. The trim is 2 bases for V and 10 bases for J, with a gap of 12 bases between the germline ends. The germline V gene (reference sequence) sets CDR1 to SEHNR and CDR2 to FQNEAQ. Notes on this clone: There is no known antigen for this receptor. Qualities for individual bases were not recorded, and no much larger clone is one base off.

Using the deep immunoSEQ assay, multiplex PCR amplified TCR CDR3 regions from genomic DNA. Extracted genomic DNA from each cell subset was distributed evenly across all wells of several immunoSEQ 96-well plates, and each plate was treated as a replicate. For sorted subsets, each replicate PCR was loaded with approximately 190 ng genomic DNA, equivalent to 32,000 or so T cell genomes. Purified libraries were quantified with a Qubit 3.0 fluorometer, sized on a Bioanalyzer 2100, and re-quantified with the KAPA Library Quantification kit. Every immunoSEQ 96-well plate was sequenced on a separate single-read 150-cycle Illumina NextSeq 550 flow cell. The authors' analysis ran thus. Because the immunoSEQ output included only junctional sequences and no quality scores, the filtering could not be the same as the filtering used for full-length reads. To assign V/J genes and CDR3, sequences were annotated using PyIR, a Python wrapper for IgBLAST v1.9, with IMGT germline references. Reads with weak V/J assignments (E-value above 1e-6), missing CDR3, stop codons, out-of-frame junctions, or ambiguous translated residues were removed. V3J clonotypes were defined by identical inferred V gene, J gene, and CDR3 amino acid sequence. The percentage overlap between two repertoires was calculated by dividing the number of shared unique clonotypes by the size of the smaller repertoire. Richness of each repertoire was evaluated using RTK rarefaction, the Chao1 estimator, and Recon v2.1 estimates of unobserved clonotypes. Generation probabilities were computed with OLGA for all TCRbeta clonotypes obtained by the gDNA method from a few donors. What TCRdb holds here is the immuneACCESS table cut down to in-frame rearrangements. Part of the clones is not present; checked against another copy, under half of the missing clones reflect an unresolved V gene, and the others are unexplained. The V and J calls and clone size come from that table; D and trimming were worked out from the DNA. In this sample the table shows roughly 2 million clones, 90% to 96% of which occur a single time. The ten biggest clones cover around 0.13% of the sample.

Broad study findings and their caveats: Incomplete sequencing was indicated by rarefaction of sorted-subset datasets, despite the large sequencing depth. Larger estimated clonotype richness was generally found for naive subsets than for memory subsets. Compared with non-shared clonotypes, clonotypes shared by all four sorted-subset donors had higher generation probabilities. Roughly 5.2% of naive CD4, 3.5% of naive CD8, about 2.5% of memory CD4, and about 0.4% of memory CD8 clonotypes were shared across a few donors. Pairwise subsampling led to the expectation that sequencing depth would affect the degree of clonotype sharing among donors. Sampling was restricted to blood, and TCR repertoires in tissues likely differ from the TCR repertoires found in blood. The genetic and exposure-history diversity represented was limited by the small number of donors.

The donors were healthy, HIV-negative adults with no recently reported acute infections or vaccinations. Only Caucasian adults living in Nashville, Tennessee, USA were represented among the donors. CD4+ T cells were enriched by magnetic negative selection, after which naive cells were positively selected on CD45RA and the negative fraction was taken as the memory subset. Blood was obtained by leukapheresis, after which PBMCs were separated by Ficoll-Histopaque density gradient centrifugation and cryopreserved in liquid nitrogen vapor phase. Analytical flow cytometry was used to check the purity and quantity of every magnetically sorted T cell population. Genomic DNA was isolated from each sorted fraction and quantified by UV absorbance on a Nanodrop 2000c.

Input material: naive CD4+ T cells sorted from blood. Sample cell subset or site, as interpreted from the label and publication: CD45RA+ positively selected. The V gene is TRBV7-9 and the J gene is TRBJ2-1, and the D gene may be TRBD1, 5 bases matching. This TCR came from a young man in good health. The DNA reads TGTGCCAGCAGCTTAATGGGTGGGGCAGAGCAGTTCTTC. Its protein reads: CASSLMGGAEQFF.